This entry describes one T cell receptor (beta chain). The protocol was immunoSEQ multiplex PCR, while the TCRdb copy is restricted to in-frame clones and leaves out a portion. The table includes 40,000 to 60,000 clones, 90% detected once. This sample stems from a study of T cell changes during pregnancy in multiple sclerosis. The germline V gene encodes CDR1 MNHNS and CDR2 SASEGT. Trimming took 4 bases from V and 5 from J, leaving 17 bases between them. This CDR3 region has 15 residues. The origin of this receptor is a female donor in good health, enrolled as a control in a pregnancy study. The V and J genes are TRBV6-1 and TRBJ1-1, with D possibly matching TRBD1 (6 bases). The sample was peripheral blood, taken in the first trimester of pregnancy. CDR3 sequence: CASSGPQGRRTEAFF. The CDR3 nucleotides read TGTGCCAGCAGTGGCCCACAGGGTAGGCGGACTGAAGCTTTCTTT.